A single sample gave rise to the 17 T cell receptor beta chains below, sequenced in a study of blood T cell repertoires in COVID-19. The data were produced by immunoSEQ multiplex PCR, yet TCRdb's version contains in-frame clones alone and is incomplete. The sample carries about 100,000 clones, 84% recorded once. The sample taken for sequencing was peripheral blood. The receptor source for this set is a man aged 40-49 years with active or convalescent COVID-19.

The CDR3 nucleotides are TGTGCCAGCAGCCAAGGTAGGTCCGGACTAGCGTTCGATGAGCAGTTCTTC. Amino acids: CASSQGRSGLAFDEQFF. The chain employs TRBV3-1 (or the pseudogene TRBV3-2) and TRBJ2-1; 9 bases agree with TRBD2. The CDR3 runs to 17 residues. V dropped 1 base and J dropped 8; count of bases not matched to a gene: 12. Germline V CDR1 and CDR2: LGHDT, YNNKEL (reference sequence).

The V call is TRBV6-5, the J call TRBJ1-6, with a possible D match to TRBD1 (5 bases). CDR3 length equals 15 residues. Germline loops: CDR1 MNHEY, CDR2 SVGAGI. V was pared by 7 bases and J by 0 bases, with 10 bases between. The CDR3 sequence is CASTRQSSYNSPLHF. For the CDR3, the DNA is TGTGCCAGCACCAGACAGAGCTCCTATAATTCACCCCTCCACTTT.

This clone was counted once. This rearrangement joins TRBV23-1 to TRBJ1-2; TRBD1 might be the D (5 bases). TRBV23-1 is filed as an ORF, its function uncertain. Between the trimmed V and J ends, which lost 0 bases and 5 bases, there was a span of 22 bases. The CDR3 contains 18 residues. The CDR3 reads CASSQSGQGWGGNYGYTF. The DNA for the CDR3 is TGCGCCAGCAGTCAATCTGGGCAGGGTTGGGGAGGGAATTATGGCTACACCTTC.

The chain joins TRBV10-3 to TRBJ2-1; tentatively, D is TRBD2 (5 bases). This CDR3 is built from 14 residues. V lost 2 bases and J 6 bases, leaving 11 bases between the germline ends. Per the germline V gene, CDR1 is ENHRY and CDR2 is SYGVKD. CDR3 nucleotide sequence: TGTGCCATCAGTGAGACATTAGGGAGCAATGAGCAGTTCTTC. This sequence encodes CAISETLGSNEQFF.

V usage is TRBV18 and J usage is TRBJ1-6, with a tentative D call TRBD1 (5 bases). The germline V gene has CDR1 KGHSH and CDR2 LQKENI. CDR3 length: 15 amino acids. V lost 8 bases and J lost 9, with 20 bases in between. The CDR3: CASNLMGGSVSPLHF. CDR3 bases: TGTGCCAGCAACCTGATGGGGGGGTCTGTTTCACCCCTCCACTTT.

The chain combines TRBV6-1 with TRBJ2-3; 7 bases line up with TRBD1. The CDR3 covers 16 residues. The germline gives CDR1 MNHNS, CDR2 SASEGT. The V and J ends lost 4 bases and 0 bases, in that order; junction bases with no gene match: 7. The CDR3, as DNA: TGTGCCAGCAGTGTCCTACCGGGACAGAGCACAGATACGCAGTATTTT. Residues: CASSVLPGQSTDTQYF.

This chain uses TRBV15 with TRBJ1-3, with no clear D. Trimming stripped 3 bases from V and 0 bases from J, with 12 bases between. The V gene's germline CDR1 is LNHNV and CDR2 YYDKDF (reference sequence). CDR3 length: 16 amino acids. The CDR3 reads CATSSRTTLSGNTIYF. The CDR3 DNA reads as TGTGCCACCAGCAGCCGAACGACACTCTCTGGAAACACCATATATTTT.

The chain carries TRBV5-1 and TRBJ2-2; 8 bases are shared with TRBD1. CDR1 and CDR2 from the germline V gene are SGHRS and YFSETQ. The CDR3 covers 14 residues. V gave up 4 bases and J gave up 3 bases; unmatched junction bases: 2. The CDR3 nucleotides are TGCGCCAGCAGCAAACAGGGGGACACCGGGGAGCTGTTTTTT. This sequence encodes CASSKQGDTGELFF.

The V gene is TRBV6-5, the J gene TRBJ2-3; TRBD1 agrees at 7 bases. This CDR3 spans 16 amino acids. CDR1 is MNHEY and CDR2 is SVGAGI in the germline V gene. Losses at the gene ends were 0 bases for V and 4 bases for J; bases not matched to a gene: 7. Written as DNA, the CDR3 is TGTGCCAGCAGTTACTCACAAAGGGGGCCGTCAGATACGCAGTATTTT. Its translation: CASSYSQRGPSDTQYF.

CDR3: CAWTIRGAYGYTF. DNA of the CDR3: TGTGCCTGGACCATCAGGGGTGCGTATGGCTACACCTTC. The V call is TRBV30, the J call TRBJ1-2; possibly TRBD1 for D (6 bases). The CDR3 has 13 residues. V was pared by 4 bases and J by 5 bases, with 14 bases between. Per the germline V gene, CDR1 is GTSNPN and CDR2 is SVGIG (reference sequence).

The chain carries TRBV18 and TRBJ2-1, with a possible D match to TRBD2 (7 bases). The CDR3 consists of 16 residues. Looked up from germline, CDR1 is KGHSH and CDR2 is LQKENI. With 0 bases removed from V and 7 bases from J, the gap between germline ends came to 16 bases. The DNA for the CDR3 is TGTGCCAGCTCACCACCGTTGAGGGGGGGCGAGAATGAGCAGTTCTTC. Translated: CASSPPLRGGENEQFF.

The table lists this clone with a few counts. V usage is TRBV29-1 and J usage is TRBJ2-7, with unresolved D. There are 14 residues in the CDR3. Germline V gene lookup returns CDR1 SQVTM and CDR2 ANQGSEA. V gave up 4 bases and J gave up 2 bases, with 15 bases separating them. In nucleotides, the CDR3 is TGCAGCGTTGTTGCCCAGGCGAGAGCCTACGAGCAGTACTTC. Translated, it gives CSVVAQARAYEQYF.

The CDR3 sequence is CASSIHSNTEAFF. CDR3 in DNA: TGTGCCAGCAGCATCCACTCGAACACTGAAGCTTTCTTT. The J gene is TRBJ1-1, the V gene TRBV9; D remains ambiguous. CDR3 length: 13 residues. Germline CDR1 and CDR2: SGDLS and YYNGEE. V was cut by 4 bases and J by 1 base, with 8 bases left in between.

The rearrangement joins TRBV7-8 to TRBJ1-6; TRBD1 agrees at 10 bases. The CDR3 is 19 residues long. The junction had 9 bases not matched to a gene; V was cut back by 4 bases and J by 0 bases. CDR1 SGHVS and CDR2 FQNEAQ come from the germline V gene. The CDR3 reads CASSWDRGKGSSYNSPLHF. The CDR3 bases are TGTGCCAGCAGCTGGGACAGGGGAAAGGGGAGCTCCTATAATTCACCCCTCCACTTT.

This clone showed up just a few times. This chain links TRBV10-3 with TRBJ1-4; 10 bases are shared with TRBD1. From germline, CDR1 is ENHRY and CDR2 SYGVKD. This CDR3 is built from 15 residues. V shed 2 bases, J shed 4 bases, and the junction held 1 base outside the gene matches. In DNA, the CDR3 is TGTGCCATCAGTGAGGGGACAGGGGTTAATGAAAAACTGTTTTTT. Protein: CAISEGTGVNEKLFF.

This clone has only one observation. The rearrangement links TRBV28 to TRBJ1-4, with 7 bases that match TRBD1. CDR3 length equals 15 residues. The V gene's germline CDR1 is MDHEN and CDR2 SYDVKM. Trimming removed 5 bases from V and 8 bases from J; junction bases left unmatched: 11. The CDR3 DNA is TGTGCCAGCAGTCTAGAGGACAGGAGTTGGGAAAAACTGTTTTTT. As protein: CASSLEDRSWEKLFF.

This clone appeared a single time. This chain links TRBV25-1 with TRBJ1-5; D might be TRBD1 (5 bases). V was cut by 6 bases and J by 1 base, with 7 bases left in between. Germline assignment: CDR1 MGHDK and CDR2 SYGVNS. The CDR3 has 13 amino acids. The CDR3: CASSGGSNQPQHF. CDR3 nucleotides: TGTGCCAGCAGCGGGGGGAGCAATCAGCCCCAGCATTTT.